The 30 T cell receptor beta chains below come from one sample, sequenced in a study of T cell responses to AZD1222 COVID-19 vaccine. Some clones are missing from TCRdb's copy, which holds only in-frame ones; the method was immunoSEQ multiplex PCR. Of 100,000 or so clones in the sample, roughly nine tenths were seen once. This specimen consisted of peripheral blood, obtained on day 0 of AZD1222 vaccination. The receptors here all came from an adult in good health.

This rearrangement joins TRBV14 to TRBJ2-1; TRBD1 agrees at 7 bases. Trimming removed 1 base from V and 3 bases from J; junction bases left unmatched: 6. From germline, CDR1 is SGHDN and CDR2 FVKESK. This CDR3 region has 16 residues. The CDR3 sequence is CASSQAGDRFYNEQFF. The CDR3 DNA is TGTGCCAGCAGCCAAGCCGGGGACAGATTCTACAATGAGCAGTTCTTC.

The V call is TRBV7-2, the J call TRBJ2-1, with 7 nucleotides matching TRBD1. J gave up 4 bases and V 2 bases, and 8 bases lay outside the gene matches. This CDR3 is built from 16 residues. Germline assignment: CDR1 SGHTA and CDR2 FQGNSA. CDR3 amino acids: CASSLNRDSSYNEQFF. In DNA form, the CDR3 reads TGTGCCAGCAGCTTAAACCGGGACAGCTCATACAATGAGCAGTTCTTC. The complete variable domain, with remaining parts taken from reference TRBV7-2 and TRBJ2-1, reads GAGVSQSPSNKVTEKGKDVELRCDPISGHTALYWYRQSLGQGLEFLIYFQGNSAPDKSGLPSDRFSAERTGGSVSTLTIQRTQQEDSAVYLCASSLNRDSSYNEQFFGPGTRLTVL.

This clone was seen only a few times. CDR3 amino acids: CASSFYQGSTGGELFF. The CDR3 region has the DNA TGCGCCAGCAGCTTTTACCAGGGGTCAACCGGCGGGGAGCTGTTTTTT. V is TRBV5-1 and J is TRBJ2-2; the D gene is possibly TRBD1 (6 bases). The CDR3 contains 16 residues. The V gene lost 2 bases and the J gene lost 7 bases, with 18 bases spanning the gap. Germline V gene data show CDR1 as SGHRS and CDR2 as YFSETQ.

The genes are TRBV4-2 and TRBJ2-2; D call uncertain. The CDR3 is 15 amino acids. The germline V gene has CDR1 LGHNA and CDR2 YNFKEQ. V lost 2 bases and J lost 4, with 11 bases in between. CDR3: CASSQPRRVTGELFF. The CDR3 DNA is TGTGCCAGCAGCCAACCCCGACGCGTCACCGGGGAGCTGTTTTTT.

The chain uses TRBV12-5 and TRBJ2-2; 13 bases align to TRBD2. Germline CDR1 and CDR2: LGHNT and FRNRAP. The CDR3 is 15 residues long. With 6 bases clipped from V and 5 bases from J, the junction kept 3 bases outside the gene matches. CDR3 in DNA: TGTGCTAGTGGGACTAGCGGGGGGCGTACCGGGGAGCTGTTTTTT. As protein: CASGTSGGRTGELFF.

This sequence joins TRBV4-3 and TRBJ1-2; possible D gene TRBD1, 5 bases. This CDR3 is built from 14 residues. Per the germline V gene, CDR1 is LGHNA and CDR2 is YSLEER. The germline V and J ends were trimmed by 4 bases and 7 bases, with 16 bases remaining between them. The CDR3: CASSPTGGTGGYTF. The CDR3, as DNA: TGCGCCAGCAGCCCCACCGGGGGAACCGGTGGCTACACCTTC.

The J gene is TRBJ2-2, the V gene TRBV30; no reliable D call. There are 14 residues in the CDR3. V was trimmed by 1 base and J by 1 base, leaving 7 bases between them. In germline, CDR1 is GTSNPN, CDR2 SVGIG (reference sequence). CDR3 region: CAWSGVGNTGELFF. Here the CDR3 DNA reads TGTGCCTGGAGTGGGGTAGGGAACACCGGGGAGCTGTTTTTT.

This clone occurred once. The chain joins TRBV7-2 to TRBJ2-7; D remains ambiguous. The CDR3 length is 15 residues. The ends were cut back, 1 base at V and 0 bases at J, with 10 bases in the middle. The V gene's germline CDR1 is SGHTA and CDR2 FQGNSA. CDR3 nucleotides: TGTGCCAGCAGCTTAGGTCAACTTAGCTCCTACGAGCAGTACTTC. Its protein product is CASSLGQLSSYEQYF.

This rearrangement joins TRBV24-1 to TRBJ1-5; no reliable D call. V lost 6 bases to trimming and J lost 3 bases, with 8 bases between them. The CDR3 contains 13 residues. Germline assignment: CDR1 KGHDR and CDR2 SFDVKD. The CDR3 sequence is CATSSDSNQPQHF. The CDR3 DNA sequence: TGTGCCACCAGTTCAGATTCCAATCAGCCCCAGCATTTT.

The chain links TRBV18 to TRBJ1-1; possible D gene TRBD1, 6 bases. Germline CDR1 KGHSH, CDR2 LQKENI. The CDR3 totals 15 residues. With 7 bases removed from V and 2 bases from J, the gap between germline ends came to 17 bases. This CDR3 reads CASLTSGGANTEAFF. CDR3 DNA: TGTGCCAGCTTAACCTCGGGGGGCGCAAACACTGAAGCTTTCTTT. Complete variable domain (other parts from reference TRBV18 and TRBJ1-1): NAGVMQNPRHLVRRRGQEARLRCSPMKGHSHVYWYRQLPEEGLKFMVYLQKENIIDESGMPKERFSAEFPKEGPSILRIQQVVRGDSAAYFCASLTSGGANTEAFFGQGTRLTVV.

The CDR3 reads CASSLAQGAMNEQFF. The CDR3 DNA sequence: TGTGCCAGCAGCTTAGCACAGGGGGCGATGAATGAGCAGTTCTTC. The V call is TRBV7-2, the J call TRBJ2-1; 9 bases align to TRBD1. CDR3 length equals 15 residues. V trimming: 0 bases; J trimming: 7 bases; junction bases outside the gene matches: 4. Germline assignment: CDR1 SGHTA and CDR2 FQGNSA. The full variable domain, its missing parts supplied by reference TRBV7-2 and TRBJ2-1, is GAGVSQSPSNKVTEKGKDVELRCDPISGHTALYWYRQSLGQGLEFLIYFQGNSAPDKSGLPSDRFSAERTGGSVSTLTIQRTQQEDSAVYLCASSLAQGAMNEQFFGPGTRLTVL.

The genes are TRBV5-1 and TRBJ1-6; 8 bases are a match to TRBD1. The V gene end was trimmed by 3 bases and the J gene end by 8 bases; junction bases not matched to a gene: 10. This CDR3 is built from 16 residues. Germline loops: CDR1 SGHRS, CDR2 YFSETQ. CDR3 DNA: TGCGCCAGCAGCTGGGTCGGACAGGGAACCTATTCACCCCTCCACTTT. The encoded protein is CASSWVGQGTYSPLHF. The full variable domain, in which reference TRBV5-1 and TRBJ1-6 provide the parts outside the CDR3, is KAGVTQTPRYLIKTRGQQVTLSCSPISGHRSVSWYQQTPGQGLQFLFEYFSETQRNKGNFPGRFSGRQFSNSRSEMNVSTLELGDSALYLCASSWVGQGTYSPLHFGNGTRLTVT.

This CDR3 is CASSSDGGVNEKLFF. Written as DNA, the CDR3 is TGTGCCAGCAGCTCCGATGGAGGGGTAAATGAAAAACTGTTTTTT. The chain links TRBV7-2 to TRBJ1-4; perhaps TRBD1 as D (5 bases). The CDR3 is 15 amino acids. V lost 4 bases, J lost 5 bases, and 14 bases lay in between. Germline lookup yields CDR1 SGHTA and CDR2 FQGNSA.

The rearrangement uses TRBV30 and TRBJ2-2, with D possibly called TRBD1 or TRBD2 (5 bases each). Germline assignment: CDR1 GTSNPN and CDR2 SVGIG (reference sequence). The CDR3 contains 16 residues. Trimming took 0 bases from V and 4 from J, leaving 15 bases between them. This CDR3 is CAWSVRKGTGTGELFF. In DNA form, the CDR3 reads TGTGCCTGGAGTGTACGGAAGGGGACCGGCACCGGGGAGCTGTTTTTT.

With regard to this clone: The junction does not match germline at one end; this may be a read error. The genes are TRBV19 and TRBJ2-7; TRBD2 aligns across 7 bases. The germline V gene encodes CDR1 LNHDA and CDR2 SQIVND (reference sequence). The length of the CDR3 is 11 residues. Here the CDR3 DNA reads TGTGCCAGCAGTACCGGACTAGTCAAGTACTTC. Amino acids: CASSTGLVKYF. Variable domain in full (rest from reference TRBV19 and TRBJ2-7): DGGITQSPKYLFRKEGQNVTLSCEQNLNHDAMYWYRQDPGQGLRLIYYSQIVNDFQKGDIAEGYSVSREKKESFPLTVTSAQKNPTAFYLCASSTGLVKYFGPGTRLTVT.

The chain carries TRBV4-2 and TRBJ1-2; D call uncertain. The germline gives CDR1 LGHNA, CDR2 YNFKEQ. The CDR3 extends over 13 amino acids. V was shortened by 1 base and J by 8 bases, with 11 bases between the two germline ends. The CDR3 DNA is TGTGCCAGCAGCCAAGCAAACAAGGTCGGCTACACCTTC. Translated: CASSQANKVGYTF.

The J gene is TRBJ1-4, the V gene TRBV3-1 (or the pseudogene TRBV3-2), with unresolved D. CDR1 is LGHDT, CDR2 YNNKEL, per germline (reference sequence). Between the trimmed V and J ends, which lost 1 base and 13 bases, there was a span of 13 bases. This CDR3 spans 13 amino acids. The CDR3 DNA is TGTGCCAGCAGCCAAGGGGCGGCTCTTGGACTGTTTTTT. Encoded protein: CASSQGAALGLFF.

This clone was seen a single time. The chain uses TRBV4-1 and TRBJ2-3; D ambiguous. This CDR3 has 16 residues. The germline CDR1 and CDR2 sequences are MGHRA and YSYEKL. V dropped 5 bases and J dropped 0 bases, with 15 bases sitting between them. In DNA form, the CDR3 reads TGCGCCAGCAGCACCACCGACGGTAAAAGCACAGATACGCAGTATTTT. This gives the protein CASSTTDGKSTDTQYF.

This chain uses TRBV9 with TRBJ1-4, with D perhaps TRBD1 (5 bases). The CDR3 runs 14 residues. Germline loops: CDR1 SGDLS, CDR2 YYNGEE. V was cut by 4 bases and J by 8 bases, with 15 bases left in between. In nucleotides, the CDR3 is TGTGCCAGCAGCCGTAGGACGGGGGAAGAAAAACTGTTTTTT. This translates into CASSRRTGEEKLFF.

The chain employs TRBV28 and TRBJ1-2; no definite D call. CDR1 is MDHEN and CDR2 is SYDVKM in the germline V gene. The CDR3 consists of 14 residues. V was shortened by 3 bases and J by 2 bases, with 10 bases between the two germline ends. DNA of the CDR3: TGTGCCAGCAGTTTTGGCGGATCAAACTATGGCTACACCTTC. It specifies CASSFGGSNYGYTF.

The rearrangement joins TRBV2 to TRBJ1-2, with D hard to call. CDR3 length equals 14 residues. Per the germline V gene, CDR1 is SNHLY and CDR2 is FYNNEI. Trimming took 2 bases from V and 5 from J, leaving 12 bases between them. In DNA form, the CDR3 reads TGTGCCAGCAGTGAAAAGGGCAGAACTTATGGCTACACCTTC. It codes for CASSEKGRTYGYTF.

The V call is TRBV2, the J call TRBJ2-3; 8 bases align to TRBD2. The CDR3 consists of 15 residues. Germline trimming cut 0 bases from V and 6 bases from J; bases unmatched to any gene: 5. The germline V gene encodes CDR1 SNHLY and CDR2 FYNNEI. The CDR3 region is CASSEAWRGADTQYF. CDR3 DNA sequence: TGTGCCAGCAGTGAAGCTTGGCGGGGGGCGGATACGCAGTATTTT.

The chain uses TRBV4-1 and TRBJ2-1, with TRBD2 identical over 8 bases. V dropped 8 bases and J dropped 8; count of bases not matched to a gene: 20. Germline loops: CDR1 MGHRA, CDR2 YSYEKL. The CDR3 runs 17 residues. Written as DNA, the CDR3 is TGCGCCAGCTCTTATTCCCCGGGGGGGCCATTCGTCTATGAGCAGTTCTTC. It translates to CASSYSPGGPFVYEQFF.

The chain employs TRBV24-1 and TRBJ1-2; TRBD1 is a possible D gene (6 bases). Deletions cut 1 base from V and 3 bases from J, with 11 bases between. CDR1 and CDR2 (germline): KGHDR, SFDVKD. The CDR3 runs 15 residues. CDR3 bases: TGTGCCACCAGTGATTTCCCACAGGGCGACTATGGCTACACCTTC. Its translation: CATSDFPQGDYGYTF.

Note on this clone: Different DNA sequences within this sample yield the same CDR3. This chain's CDR3 is CASSLANTGELFF. In nucleotides, the CDR3 is TGCGCCAGCAGTCTTGCGAACACCGGGGAGCTGTTTTTT. This rearrangement joins TRBV5-1 to TRBJ2-2; D is unresolved. Per the germline V gene, CDR1 is SGHRS and CDR2 is YFSETQ. Trimming left V 5 bases short and J 0 bases short, with 5 bases between. This CDR3 has 13 amino acids.

The chain combines TRBV19 with TRBJ2-7; no clear D. V lost 2 bases and J 3 bases, leaving 8 bases between the germline ends. CDR1 LNHDA and CDR2 SQIVND come from the germline V gene (reference sequence). The CDR3 runs 13 residues. The CDR3 here is CASSISVIYEQYF. The CDR3, as DNA: TGTGCCAGTAGTATATCGGTTATCTACGAGCAGTACTTC.

The rearrangement links TRBV5-5 to TRBJ1-4; a weak D match, TRBD1 (5 bases). Germline loops: CDR1 SGHKS, CDR2 YYEKEE (reference sequence). This CDR3 contains 16 residues. The V end was cut by 4 bases, the J end by 1 base, with 14 bases between. CDR3 loop: CASSTLQGRTNEKLFF. In DNA form, the CDR3 reads TGTGCCAGCAGCACGCTCCAGGGTAGAACTAATGAAAAACTGTTTTTT.

The chain is built from TRBV6-5 and TRBJ1-1; no firm D call. V was trimmed by 5 bases and J by 0 bases, leaving 13 bases between them. CDR1 and CDR2 (germline): MNHEY, SVGAGI. This CDR3 region has 15 residues. In DNA form, the CDR3 reads TGTGCCAGCAGTCCCTACGGAGGGATGAACACTGAAGCTTTCTTT. Its protein product is CASSPYGGMNTEAFF.

The rearrangement links TRBV11-2 to TRBJ1-2; D gene unclear. CDR1 is SGHAT, CDR2 FQNNGV, per germline. The CDR3 is made up of 14 amino acids. V was clipped by 4 bases and J by 8 bases, with 17 bases between them. CDR3 amino acids: CASSSSRAPSGYTF. CDR3 nucleotide sequence: TGTGCCAGCAGCTCGTCCCGGGCTCCTTCAGGCTACACCTTC.

In its sample, this clone was seen once. This chain uses TRBV5-1 with TRBJ2-3, with 8 positions matching TRBD1. Germline lookup yields CDR1 SGHRS and CDR2 YFSETQ. Trimming removed 0 bases from V and 1 base from J; junction bases left unmatched: 4. The CDR3 is made up of 16 amino acids. The CDR3 spells CASSLAATGGTDTQYF. The CDR3 DNA reads TGCGCCAGCAGCTTGGCCGCGACAGGGGGCACAGATACGCAGTATTTT.